This TCR beta chain was obtained from a study of post-analysis software for immune sequencing data. Looking at the study overall: Progressive-relapsing, secondary progressive and relapsing-remitting multiple sclerosis were among the disease courses included. Study-level points and caveats: Compared with controls, patients showed significantly lower normalized Chao1 diversity. Elevated frequency relative to controls characterized roughly 5 TRBV segments in patients, TRBV5-6, TRBV5-1 and TRBV20-1 among them. Batch-matched samples strongly co-clustered by F measure.

Built from TCR beta cDNA, the libraries had unique molecular identifiers in them. Input of roughly 0.9 to 11 million T cells yielded 400,000 to 550,000 cDNA molecules. One entry per CDR3 protein results from TCRdb running MiXCR on the PCR reads. The profile shows approximately 690,000 distinct CDR3 sequences, roughly three fifths of them singletons. Concerning this clonotype itself: The target antigen is unknown.

This CDR3 is 13 amino acids long. Germline-derived CDR1 and CDR2 are SQVTM and ANQGSEA. The V gene lost 4 bases and the J gene lost 6 bases, with 13 bases spanning the gap. The TCR sequence derives from a girl under 10 years old with multiple sclerosis. V is TRBV29-1 and J is TRBJ2-4; D is undetermined. Sequencing used blood. The CDR3 loop is CSVVSSAVNIQYF. The CDR3, as DNA: TGCAGCGTTGTCTCTTCGGCCGTAAACATTCAGTACTTC.